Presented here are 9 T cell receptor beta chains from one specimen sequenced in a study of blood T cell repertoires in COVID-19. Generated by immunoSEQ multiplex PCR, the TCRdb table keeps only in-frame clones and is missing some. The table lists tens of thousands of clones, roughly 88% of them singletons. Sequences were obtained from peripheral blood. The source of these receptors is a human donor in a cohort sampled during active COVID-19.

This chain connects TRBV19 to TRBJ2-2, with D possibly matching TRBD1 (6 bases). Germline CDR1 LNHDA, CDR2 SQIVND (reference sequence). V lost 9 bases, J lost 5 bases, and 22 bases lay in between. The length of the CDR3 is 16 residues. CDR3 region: CASFSLGQTRTGELFF. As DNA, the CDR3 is TGTGCCAGCTTTTCCCTAGGACAGACCAGAACCGGGGAGCTGTTTTTT. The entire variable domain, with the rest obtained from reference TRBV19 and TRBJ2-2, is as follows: DGGITQSPKYLFRKEGQNVTLSCEQNLNHDAMYWYRQDPGQGLRLIYYSQIVNDFQKGDIAEGYSVSREKKESFPLTVTSAQKNPTAFYLCASFSLGQTRTGELFFGEGSRLTVL.

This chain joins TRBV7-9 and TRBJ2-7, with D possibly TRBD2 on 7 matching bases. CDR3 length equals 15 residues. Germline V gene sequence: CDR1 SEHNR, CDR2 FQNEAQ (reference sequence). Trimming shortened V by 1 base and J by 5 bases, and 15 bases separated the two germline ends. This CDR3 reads CASSLVGGAPHEQYF. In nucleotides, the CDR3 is TGTGCCAGCAGCTTAGTAGGGGGGGCTCCACACGAGCAGTACTTC.

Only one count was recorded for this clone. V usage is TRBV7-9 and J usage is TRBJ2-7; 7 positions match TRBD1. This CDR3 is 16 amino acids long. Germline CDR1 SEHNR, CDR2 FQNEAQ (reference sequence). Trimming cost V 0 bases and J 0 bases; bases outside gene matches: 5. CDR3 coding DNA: TGTGCCAGCAGCTTAGCTGGCAGGGGGTACTCCTACGAGCAGTACTTC. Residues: CASSLAGRGYSYEQYF.

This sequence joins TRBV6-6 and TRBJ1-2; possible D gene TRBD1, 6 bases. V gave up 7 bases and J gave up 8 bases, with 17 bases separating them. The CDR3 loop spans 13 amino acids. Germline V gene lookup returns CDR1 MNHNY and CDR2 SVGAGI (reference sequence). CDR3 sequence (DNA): TGTGCCAGCAACTTCCAGGGGCGGGAGGGCTACACCTTC. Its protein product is CASNFQGREGYTF.

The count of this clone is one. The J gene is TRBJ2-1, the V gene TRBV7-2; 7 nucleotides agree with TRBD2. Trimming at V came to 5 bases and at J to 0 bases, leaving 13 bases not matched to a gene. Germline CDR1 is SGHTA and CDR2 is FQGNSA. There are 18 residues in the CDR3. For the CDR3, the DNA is TGTGCCAGCAGCCCTGGGGGGGGGTTCCTGGGCTCCTACAATGAGCAGTTCTTC. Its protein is CASSPGGGFLGSYNEQFF.

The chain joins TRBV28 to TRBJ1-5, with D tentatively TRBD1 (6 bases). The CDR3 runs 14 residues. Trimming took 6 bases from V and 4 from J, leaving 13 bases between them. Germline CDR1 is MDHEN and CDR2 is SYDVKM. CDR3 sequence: CASSLGGGNQPQHF. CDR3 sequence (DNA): TGTGCCAGCAGCTTAGGGGGAGGGAATCAGCCCCAGCATTTT. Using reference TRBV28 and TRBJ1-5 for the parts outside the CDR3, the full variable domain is DVKVTQSSRYLVKRTGEKVFLECVQDMDHENMFWYRQDPGLGLRLIYFSYDVKMKEKGDIPEGYSVSREKKERFSLILESASTNQTSMYLCASSLGGGNQPQHFGDGTRLSIL.

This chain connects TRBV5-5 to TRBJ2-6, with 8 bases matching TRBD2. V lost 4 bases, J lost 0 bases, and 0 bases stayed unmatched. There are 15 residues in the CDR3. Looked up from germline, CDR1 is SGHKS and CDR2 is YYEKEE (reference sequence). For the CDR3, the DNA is TGTGCCAGCAGCCGGGGGGGCTCTGGGGCCAACGTCCTGACTTTC. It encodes CASSRGGSGANVLTF.

The CDR3 DNA reads as TGTGCCATCAGGGGGACAGGGGTTCGGAATGAGCAGTTCTTC. Its protein product is CAIRGTGVRNEQFF. The genes are TRBV10-3 and TRBJ2-1; 10 bases align to TRBD1. Germline values: CDR1 ENHRY, CDR2 SYGVKD. This CDR3 has 14 residues. The trim removed 6 bases at V and 7 bases at J, leaving 6 bases unmatched.

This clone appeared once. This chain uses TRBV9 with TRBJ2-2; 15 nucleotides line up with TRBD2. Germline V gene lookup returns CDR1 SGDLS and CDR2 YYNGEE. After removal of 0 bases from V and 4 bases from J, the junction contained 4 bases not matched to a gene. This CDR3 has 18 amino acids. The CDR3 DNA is TGTGCCAGCAGCGTAGGGCAGGGACTAGCGGGAGGCACCGGGGAGCTGTTTTTT. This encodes CASSVGQGLAGGTGELFF.